This T cell receptor (beta chain) was profiled in a study of T cell repertoires in cytomegalovirus infection. The study, taken as a whole, reports: Cumulative frequency (of public TCR beta family members) identified carriers of CMV plus the relevant HLA.

In regard to this clonotype: Its antigen is not identified.

TCRdb re-called the reads through MiXCR, storing one row per CDR3 protein. The sample has 550,000 to 850,000 distinct CDR3 sequences, roughly a third seen once. Trimming stripped 6 bases from V and 1 base from J, with 12 bases between. The V gene's germline CDR1 is DFQATT and CDR2 SNEGSKA (reference sequence). The CDR3 is 13 residues long. The chain couples TRBV20-1 to TRBJ1-1; a possible D gene is TRBD1 (5 bases). Sequences were derived from cultured PBMCs, sampled from culture after CMV antigen stimulation. The TCR was taken from a human donor in good health (CMV status not recorded). Some clones in this sample may be carry-over from other donors' samples. CDR3 bases: TGCAGTGCCTCCCGACAGCCGAACACTGAAGCTTTCTTT. This codes for CSASRQPNTEAFF.